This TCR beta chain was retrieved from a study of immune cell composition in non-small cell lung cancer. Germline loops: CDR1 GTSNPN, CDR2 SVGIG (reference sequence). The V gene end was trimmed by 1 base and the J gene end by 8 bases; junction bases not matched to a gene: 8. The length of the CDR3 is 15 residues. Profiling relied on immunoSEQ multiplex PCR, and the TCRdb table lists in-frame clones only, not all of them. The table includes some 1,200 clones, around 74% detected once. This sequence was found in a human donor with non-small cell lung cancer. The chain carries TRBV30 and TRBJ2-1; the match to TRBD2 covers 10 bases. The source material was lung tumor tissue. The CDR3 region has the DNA TGTGCCTGGAGTGCCACTAGCGGGGTCGTCGATGAGCAGTTCTTC. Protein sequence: CAWSATSGVVDEQFF. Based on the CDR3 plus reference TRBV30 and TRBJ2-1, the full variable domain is SQTIHQWPATLVQPVGSPLSLECTVEGTSNPNLYWYRQAAGRGLQLLFYSVGIGQISSEVPQNLSASRPQDRQFILSSKKLLLSDSGFYLCAWSATSGVVDEQFFGPGTRLTVL.